This T cell receptor beta chain was obtained from a study of blood T cell repertoires in COVID-19. Across the study: There were acute and convalescent COVID-19 samples, and they came from the United States, Italy and Spain. T cells, B-cell-depleted T cells, or PBMCs supplied cDNA or gDNA.

Losses at the gene ends were 0 bases for V and 9 bases for J; bases not matched to a gene: 4. CDR3 length: 15 amino acids. Germline V lookup: CDR1 LGHNA, CDR2 YSLEER. Methods used by the authors: Estimated nucleated cell counts came from reference gene primer amplification. Sequencing used immunoSEQ multiplex PCR; TCRdb keeps in-frame clones, though not all of them. The V and J calls and clone size were taken over from that table, and D and trimming were inferred from the DNA. The table lists 150,000 to 180,000 clones, about 80% of them singletons. This clone has a single count. This chain uses TRBV4-3 with TRBJ1-6; 8 nucleotides line up with TRBD1. The sequenced sample was peripheral blood. The sequence derives from a man aged 60 to 75 with acute or convalescent COVID-19. The CDR3 sequence is CASSQEDRGISPLHF. DNA for the CDR3: TGCGCCAGCAGCCAAGAAGACAGGGGTATTTCACCCCTCCACTTT.